The 20 T cell receptor beta chains presented below share a single source sample, sequenced in a study of blood T cell repertoires in COVID-19. TCRdb's table, derived via immunoSEQ multiplex PCR, lists solely in-frame clones and lacks some. This table has around 210,000 clones, around 88% appearing once. Sequencing was done on a sample of peripheral blood. The receptor set was obtained from a man between 18 and 35 years old with active or convalescent COVID-19.

This clone appeared a single time. The chain has TRBV30 and TRBJ2-7, with D maybe TRBD1 (5 bases). V shed 2 bases and J shed 4 bases, with 6 bases lying between them. This CDR3 region has 11 residues. Looked up from germline, CDR1 is GTSNPN and CDR2 is SVGIG (reference sequence). The CDR3 DNA follows: TGTGCCTGGAGTCCAGGGTACGAGCAGTACTTC. Residues: CAWSPGYEQYF.

V is TRBV7-2 and J is TRBJ1-3; TRBD1 aligns across 8 bases. Per germline, CDR1 SGHTA and CDR2 FQGNSA. With V trimmed by 1 base and J by 7 bases, 6 bases remained unmatched. The CDR3 consists of 15 residues. CDR3 DNA sequence: TGTGCCAGCAGCTTAGTGAGCACAGGGGGGAACACCATATATTTT. This sequence encodes CASSLVSTGGNTIYF.

V usage is TRBV10-3 and J usage is TRBJ1-2; D perhaps matches TRBD1 (6 bases). CDR1 ENHRY and CDR2 SYGVKD come from the germline V gene. The CDR3 contains 15 residues. With 7 bases removed from V and 1 base from J, the gap between germline ends came to 16 bases. CDR3 bases: TGTGCCATCAACCCCGGACAGATGGTTAACTATGGCTACACCTTC. Residues: CAINPGQMVNYGYTF.

This clone was detected a few times. The V call is TRBV7-2, the J call TRBJ2-7, with TRBD2 matching over 11 bases. CDR3 length: 19 residues. V lost 1 base, J lost 0 bases, and 11 bases stayed unmatched. From germline, CDR1 is SGHTA and CDR2 FQGNSA. CDR3 in DNA: TGTGCCAGCAGCTTAGTAGGGACTAGCGGTTTGGTTGGCTCCTACGAGCAGTACTTC. Its translation: CASSLVGTSGLVGSYEQYF.

The V and J genes are TRBV15 and TRBJ2-7; the match to TRBD1 covers 10 bases. Per germline, CDR1 LNHNV and CDR2 YYDKDF (reference sequence). Losses at the gene ends were 5 bases for V and 5 bases for J; bases not matched to a gene: 6. The CDR3 is made up of 14 amino acids. CDR3 in DNA: TGTGCCACCAGCTTCCGACAGGGGGCCAACGAGCAGTACTTC. Amino acids: CATSFRQGANEQYF.

The count of this clone is one. The CDR3 nucleotides are TGCGCCAGCAGCTTGGGTCAGGGGCAAGAGACCCAGTACTTC. Encoded protein: CASSLGQGQETQYF. The rearrangement links TRBV5-1 to TRBJ2-5; D possibly corresponds to TRBD1 (6 bases). The CDR3 is made up of 14 amino acids. The germline V gene encodes CDR1 SGHRS and CDR2 YFSETQ. Trimming removed 0 bases at V and 2 bases at J, with 8 bases between.

The chain carries TRBV20-1 and TRBJ1-3; D is uncertain. Trimming removed 3 bases at V and 1 base at J, with 7 bases between. The CDR3 loop spans 13 amino acids. The germline gives CDR1 DFQATT, CDR2 SNEGSKA (reference sequence). Here the CDR3 reads CSASTGSGNTIYF. In DNA, the CDR3 is TGCAGTGCTAGTACGGGGTCTGGAAACACCATATATTTT.

The chain recombines TRBV10-3 with TRBJ1-1; D uncertain. Germline V gene sequence: CDR1 ENHRY, CDR2 SYGVKD. The CDR3 is made up of 12 amino acids. Trimming took 3 bases from V and 11 from J, leaving 13 bases between them. The CDR3: CAISDGVTDAFF. The CDR3 DNA reads as TGTGCCATCAGTGACGGGGTAACGGACGCTTTCTTT.

This sequence joins TRBV7-9 and TRBJ1-6; D ambiguous. The CDR3 runs 12 residues. Trimming cost V 5 bases and J 8 bases, with 7 bases left between them. CDR1 and CDR2 from the germline V gene are SEHNR and FQNEAQ (reference sequence). The DNA of the CDR3 is TGTGCCAGCAGCCTCCTAGATTCACCCCTCCACTTT. Translated, it gives CASSLLDSPLHF.

The chain couples TRBV6-6 to TRBJ1-1, with D maybe TRBD1 (6 bases). The CDR3 totals 13 residues. CDR1 and CDR2 (germline): MNHNY, SVGAGI (reference sequence). With 7 bases removed from V and 7 bases from J, the gap between germline ends came to 16 bases. This chain's CDR3 is CASTLKDRIEAFF. The CDR3 DNA follows: TGTGCCAGCACCTTAAAAGACAGGATTGAAGCTTTCTTT.

V usage is TRBV6-5 and J usage is TRBJ2-1; 9 nucleotides align to TRBD1. Losses at the gene ends were 5 bases for V and 3 bases for J; bases not matched to a gene: 5. Germline lookup yields CDR1 MNHEY and CDR2 SVGAGI. The CDR3 is 15 residues long. CDR3: CASSPGTGLYNEQFF. CDR3 sequence (DNA): TGTGCCAGCAGTCCGGGGACAGGGCTCTACAATGAGCAGTTCTTC.

The chain couples TRBV28 to TRBJ2-7, with D uncertain. In germline, CDR1 is MDHEN, CDR2 SYDVKM. Trimming left V 4 bases short and J 6 bases short, with 13 bases between. CDR3 length: 13 amino acids. Written as DNA, the CDR3 is TGTGCCAGCAGTTCCCCACTCTCCATCGAGCAGTACTTC. Protein sequence: CASSSPLSIEQYF.

The chain joins TRBV28 to TRBJ2-5; D unresolved. The CDR3 runs to 13 residues. Trimming took 8 bases from V and 5 from J, leaving 15 bases between them. Germline-derived CDR1 and CDR2 are MDHEN and SYDVKM. The chain's CDR3 is CASASGFRETQYF. The CDR3 DNA follows: TGTGCCAGCGCATCGGGTTTTCGGGAGACCCAGTACTTC.

This clone was seen once. The J gene is TRBJ2-7, the V gene TRBV10-3; TRBD1 agrees at 7 bases. Germline CDR1 is ENHRY and CDR2 is SYGVKD. V shed 8 bases and J 0 bases; nucleotides not matched to a gene: 7. The CDR3 totals 14 residues. CDR3 DNA sequence: TGTGCCATCCGGAGAGGACAGGACTCCTACGAGCAGTACTTC. Encoded protein: CAIRRGQDSYEQYF.

The rearrangement links TRBV27 to TRBJ1-2; 7 bases map to TRBD1. The CDR3 is 12 amino acids. Germline values: CDR1 MNHEY, CDR2 SMNVEV (reference sequence). The V segment lost 3 bases and the J segment 7 bases; nucleotides outside the gene matches: 2. The CDR3 sequence: CASSFRGAGYTF. The DNA for the CDR3 is TGTGCCAGCAGTTTCAGGGGGGCTGGCTACACCTTC.

In regard to this clone: This sample includes further DNA sequences coding for the same CDR3. The V call is TRBV12-3 or TRBV12-4, the J call TRBJ1-1; D gene uncertain. The CDR3 runs 13 residues. V lost 3 bases and J 3 bases, leaving 8 bases between the germline ends. Here the CDR3 reads CASSLGSYTEAFF. Here the CDR3 DNA reads TGTGCCAGCAGTTTGGGCAGCTACACTGAAGCTTTCTTT.

CDR3 nucleotide sequence: TGTGCCAGCAGTTTATGGGGTGGTTCGGGACAGGGGGATTGGGAGTACTTC. Residues: CASSLWGGSGQGDWEYF. V is TRBV28 and J is TRBJ2-7; 11 bases line up with TRBD1. Germline V gene data show CDR1 as MDHEN and CDR2 as SYDVKM. The CDR3 contains 17 residues. The V and J ends lost 0 bases and 11 bases, in that order; junction bases with no gene match: 15.

The chain combines TRBV29-1 with TRBJ1-4; 7 bases are a match to TRBD1. V gave up 2 bases and J gave up 3 bases; unmatched junction bases: 3. This CDR3 has 14 amino acids. The V gene's germline CDR1 is SQVTM and CDR2 ANQGSEA. CDR3 sequence: CSVEPDRANEKLFF. CDR3 sequence (DNA): TGCAGCGTTGAACCAGACAGGGCTAATGAAAAACTGTTTTTT.

V is TRBV14 and J is TRBJ1-1; D is possibly TRBD1 (5 bases). V was pared by 0 bases and J by 6 bases, with 11 bases between. The germline CDR1 and CDR2 sequences are SGHDN and FVKESK. The CDR3 length is 14 residues. DNA for the CDR3: TGTGCCAGCAGCCAAGATCTGGGGGGACCTGAAGCTTTCTTT. Protein sequence: CASSQDLGGPEAFF. The full variable domain, completed using reference TRBV14 and TRBJ1-1, is EAGVTQFPSHSVIEKGQTVTLRCDPISGHDNLYWYRRVMGKEIKFLLHFVKESKQDESGMPNNRFLAERTGGTYSTLKVQPAELEDSGVYFCASSQDLGGPEAFFGQGTRLTVV.

This chain links TRBV6-5 with TRBJ2-1; possibly TRBD2 for D (5 bases). Per the germline V gene, CDR1 is MNHEY and CDR2 is SVGAGI. V dropped 2 bases and J dropped 6 bases, with 11 bases sitting between them. The CDR3 length is 14 residues. This CDR3 reads CASSYMESGNEQFF. CDR3 DNA sequence: TGTGCCAGCAGTTACATGGAAAGCGGCAATGAGCAGTTCTTC.